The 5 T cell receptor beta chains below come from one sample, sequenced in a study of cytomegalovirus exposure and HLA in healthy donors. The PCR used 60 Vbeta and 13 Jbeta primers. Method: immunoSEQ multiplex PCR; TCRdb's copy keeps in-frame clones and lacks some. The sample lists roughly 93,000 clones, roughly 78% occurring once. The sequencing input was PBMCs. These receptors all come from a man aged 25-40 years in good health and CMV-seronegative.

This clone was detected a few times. For the CDR3, the DNA is TGCGCCAGCAGCCCCCGGACAGGGGCGCTTGGGGAGCAGTACTTC. The encoded protein is CASSPRTGALGEQYF. This rearrangement joins TRBV5-1 to TRBJ2-7; 9 nucleotides agree with TRBD1. The trim removed 4 bases at V and 7 bases at J, leaving 12 bases unmatched. Germline lookup yields CDR1 SGHRS and CDR2 YFSETQ. CDR3 length: 15 amino acids. The full variable domain, its missing parts supplied by reference TRBV5-1 and TRBJ2-7, is KAGVTQTPRYLIKTRGQQVTLSCSPISGHRSVSWYQQTPGQGLQFLFEYFSETQRNKGNFPGRFSGRQFSNSRSEMNVSTLELGDSALYLCASSPRTGALGEQYFGPGTRLTVT.

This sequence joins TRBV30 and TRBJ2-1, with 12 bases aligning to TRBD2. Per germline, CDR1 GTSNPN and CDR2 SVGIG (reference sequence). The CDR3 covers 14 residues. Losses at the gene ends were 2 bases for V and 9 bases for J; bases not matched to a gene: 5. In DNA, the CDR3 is TGTGCCTGGAGTCCACTAGCGGGAGGTAGTGAGCAGTTCTTC. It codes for CAWSPLAGGSEQFF.

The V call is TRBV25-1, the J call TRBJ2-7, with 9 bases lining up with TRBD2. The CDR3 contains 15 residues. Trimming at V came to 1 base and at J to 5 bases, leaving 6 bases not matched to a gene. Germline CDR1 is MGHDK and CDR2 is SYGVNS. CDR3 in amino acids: CASSESGREGDEQYF. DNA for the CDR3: TGTGCCAGCAGTGAATCGGGGCGGGAGGGCGACGAGCAGTACTTC.

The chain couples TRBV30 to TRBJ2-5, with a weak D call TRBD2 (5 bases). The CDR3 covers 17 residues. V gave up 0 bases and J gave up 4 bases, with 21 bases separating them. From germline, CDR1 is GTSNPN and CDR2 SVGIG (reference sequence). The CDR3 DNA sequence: TGTGCCTGGAGTGTAGCTCTGTCGGCCAGAGGAGGAGAGACCCAGTACTTC. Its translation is CAWSVALSARGGETQYF.

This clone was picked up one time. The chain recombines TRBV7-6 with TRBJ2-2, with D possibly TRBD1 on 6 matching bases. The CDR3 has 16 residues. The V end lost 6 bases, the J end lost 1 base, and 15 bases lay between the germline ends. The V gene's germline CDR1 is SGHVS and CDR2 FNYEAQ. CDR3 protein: CASRLRSGQNTGELFF. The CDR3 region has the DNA TGTGCCAGCAGACTACGTTCGGGACAGAACACCGGGGAGCTGTTTTTT.